This T cell receptor beta chain was documented in a study of blood T cell repertoires in COVID-19. About the study: The United States, Italy and Spain supplied acute and convalescent COVID-19 samples. The cDNA or gDNA used as material had been derived from T cells, B-cell-depleted T cells, or PBMCs.

The CDR3 totals 15 residues. The germline CDR1 and CDR2 sequences are SGHAT and FQNNGV. Deletions cut 5 bases from V and 2 bases from J, with 12 bases between. Original handling: Estimates of nucleated cell counts were drawn from the amplification of reference gene primers. Profiling relied on immunoSEQ multiplex PCR, and the TCRdb table lists in-frame clones only, not all of them. V, J and clone size were drawn from that table, and D and trimming were deduced from the DNA. The table records 100,000 to 150,000 clones, 86% of them present only once. The TCR sequence derives from a human donor in a cohort sampled during active COVID-19. The sample consisted of peripheral blood. The rearrangement uses TRBV11-2 and TRBJ2-2; possible D gene TRBD1, 6 bases. The CDR3 sequence: CASSARTVNTGELFF. The CDR3 DNA sequence: TGTGCCAGCAGCGCGCGGACAGTTAACACCGGGGAGCTGTTTTTT. The variable domain in full, completed from reference TRBV11-2 and TRBJ2-2, reads EAGVAQSPRYKIIEKRQSVAFWCNPISGHATLYWYQQILGQGPKLLIQFQNNGVVDDSQLPKDRFSAERLKGVDSTLKIQPAKLEDSAVYLCASSARTVNTGELFFGEGSRLTVL.